The entry below describes one TCR beta chain. Antigen specificity is unknown. The sample belongs to a study of T cell repertoires in cytomegalovirus infection. Study details: Indications of both CMV infection and matching HLA type were provided by public TCR beta signatures. Study-level findings and limits: Dominant in the ex vivo response were TCR beta clonotypes restricted by HLA-C and specific for CMV. There were carriers of CMV plus the relevant HLA, and cumulative public TCR beta family frequency identified them.

Germline V gene lookup returns CDR1 SGHTA and CDR2 FQGNSA. V was clipped by 0 bases and J by 1 base, with 6 bases between them. The CDR3 runs 14 residues. TCRdb analysed the reads with MiXCR anew, one entry per CDR3 protein. Here the sample spans tens of thousands of distinct CDR3 sequences, around a fifth being singletons. The sequences come from CD8+ T cells from cultured PBMCs, collected from culture after CMV antigen stimulation. The chain joins TRBV7-2 to TRBJ1-1; D call uncertain. This clonotype was sampled from a human donor in good health (CMV status not recorded). Some clones in this sample may be carry-over from other donors' samples. The CDR3 coding sequence is TGTGCCAGCAGCTTAGCCTTAACGAACACTGAAGCTTTCTTT. Amino acid sequence: CASSLALTNTEAFF. The full variable domain, with the rest looked up from reference TRBV7-2 and TRBJ1-1, is GAGVSQSPSNKVTEKGKDVELRCDPISGHTALYWYRQSLGQGLEFLIYFQGNSAPDKSGLPSDRFSAERTGGSVSTLTIQRTQQEDSAVYLCASSLALTNTEAFFGQGTRLTVV.